A selection of T cell receptor beta chains follows, all from one sample in a study of shared clonotypes between healthy human individuals. Assay used: immunoSEQ multiplex PCR; TCRdb lists only in-frame clones, some missing. This table holds 2,500,000 or so clones, under 95% found once. Sequencing was done on a sample of naive CD4+ T cells from PBMCs. Receptor source: a man between 18 and 35 years old in good health. Some clones in this sample may be carry-over from other donors' samples. CDR3s include the opening cysteine and the closing phenylalanine or tryptophan. The order of the fields is clone size, D gene, J gene, V gene, CDR3 protein, CDR3 DNA. A D gene is named only where the DNA matches it firmly. Some rows mark clone size as missing; the rest say once, few, many or name a class of expanded clone.

abundance: NA
d_gene: NA
j_gene: TRBJ2-7
v_gene: TRBV7-3
CDR3aa: CASSLPQVAYEQYF
CDR3nt: TGTGCCAGCAGCTTACCACAGGTTGCCTACGAGCAGTACTTC

abundance: NA
d_gene: NA
j_gene: TRBJ2-4
v_gene: TRBV10-3
CDR3aa: CAISNGLAKNIQYF
CDR3nt: TGTGCCATCAGTAACGGACTAGCCAAAAACATTCAGTACTTC

abundance: NA
d_gene: TRBD1
j_gene: TRBJ1-5
v_gene: TRBV6-5
CDR3aa: CASRGGGSGQPQHF
CDR3nt: TGTGCCAGCAGGGGAGGGGGCTCCGGTCAGCCCCAGCATTTT

abundance: NA
d_gene: NA
j_gene: TRBJ1-6
v_gene: TRBV28
CDR3aa: CASSSAGSPLHF
CDR3nt: TGTGCCAGCAGTTCCGCTGGTTCACCCCTCCACTTT

abundance: NA
d_gene: TRBD2
j_gene: TRBJ2-1
v_gene: TRBV5-1
CDR3aa: CASSSQPGLAYNEQFF
CDR3nt: TGCGCCAGCAGCTCACAGCCGGGACTAGCGTACAATGAGCAGTTCTTC

abundance: NA
d_gene: NA
j_gene: TRBJ1-1
v_gene: TRBV5-1
CDR3aa: CASSSLQSNTEAFF
CDR3nt: TGCGCCAGCAGTTCGCTTCAGTCAAACACTGAAGCTTTCTTT

abundance: NA
d_gene: NA
j_gene: TRBJ2-1
v_gene: TRBV18
CDR3aa: CASSPGKSYNEQFF
CDR3nt: TGTGCCAGCTCACCAGGGAAGTCCTACAATGAGCAGTTCTTC

abundance: NA
d_gene: NA
j_gene: TRBJ1-3
v_gene: TRBV5-1
CDR3aa: CASSLEWVGSGNTIYF
CDR3nt: TGCGCCAGCAGCTTGGAGTGGGTGGGCTCTGGAAACACCATATATTTT

abundance: NA
d_gene: TRBD2
j_gene: TRBJ2-5
v_gene: TRBV28
CDR3aa: CASSLLAAGDGEETQYF
CDR3nt: TGTGCCAGCAGTCTCCTCGCGGCGGGGGACGGGGAAGAGACCCAGTACTTC

abundance: NA
d_gene: TRBD1
j_gene: TRBJ1-1
v_gene: TRBV12-5
CDR3aa: CASVLDRAPFF
CDR3nt: TGTGCTAGTGTCTTGGACAGGGCACCTTTCTTT

abundance: NA
d_gene: NA
j_gene: TRBJ1-5
v_gene: TRBV7-8
CDR3aa: CASSLEGRRGNQPQHF
CDR3nt: TGTGCCAGCAGCTTAGAGGGCCGACGTGGCAATCAGCCCCAGCATTTT

abundance: NA
d_gene: NA
j_gene: TRBJ2-2
v_gene: TRBV30
CDR3aa: CAWGHLLGAGELFF
CDR3nt: TGTGCCTGGGGACATCTCCTAGGCGCCGGGGAGCTGTTTTTT

abundance: NA
d_gene: NA
j_gene: TRBJ1-2
v_gene: TRBV2
CDR3aa: CASSEYEVNYGSTF
CDR3nt: TGTGCCAGCAGTGAGTACGAGGTTAACTATGGCTCCACCTTC

abundance: NA
d_gene: NA
j_gene: TRBJ2-7
v_gene: TRBV5-4
CDR3aa: CASSSKGGGLTYEQYF
CDR3nt: TGTGCCAGCAGCTCGAAGGGGGGCGGCCTTACCTACGAGCAGTACTTC

abundance: NA
d_gene: NA
j_gene: TRBJ1-6
v_gene: TRBV10-3
CDR3aa: CAISESGGLYNSPLHF
CDR3nt: TGTGCCATCAGTGAGTCAGGGGGACTCTATAATTCACCCCTCCACTTT

abundance: NA
d_gene: NA
j_gene: TRBJ2-7
v_gene: TRBV7-6
CDR3aa: CASSWKGGGGLEQYF
CDR3nt: TGTGCCAGCAGCTGGAAGGGAGGGGGGGGCTTGGAGCAGTACTTC

abundance: NA
d_gene: TRBD2
j_gene: TRBJ2-2
v_gene: TRBV19
CDR3aa: CASSQRLAGVVGELFF
CDR3nt: TGTGCCAGTAGTCAGAGACTAGCGGGAGTAGTCGGGGAGCTGTTTTTT

abundance: NA
d_gene: NA
j_gene: TRBJ1-2
v_gene: TRBV28
CDR3aa: CASNEIGRPPNYGYTF
CDR3nt: TGTGCCAGCAACGAAATCGGACGGCCTCCTAACTATGGCTACACCTTC

abundance: NA
d_gene: NA
j_gene: TRBJ1-5
v_gene: TRBV6-1
CDR3aa: CASREGSSQPQHF
CDR3nt: TGTGCCAGCAGGGAAGGGTCCTCCCAGCCCCAGCATTTT

abundance: once
d_gene: NA
j_gene: TRBJ1-3
v_gene: TRBV11-2
CDR3aa: CASSTYWSDFSGNTIYF
CDR3nt: TGTGCCAGCAGCACGTACTGGTCCGATTTCTCTGGAAACACCATATATTTT

abundance: NA
d_gene: NA
j_gene: TRBJ1-2
v_gene: TRBV2
CDR3aa: CASSDEGGNYGYTF
CDR3nt: TGTGCCAGCAGTGATGAGGGTGGGAACTATGGCTACACCTTC

abundance: NA
d_gene: TRBD1
j_gene: TRBJ2-2
v_gene: TRBV19
CDR3aa: CASSNPRDSNTGELFF
CDR3nt: TGTGCCAGTAGTAACCCCCGGGACAGCAACACCGGGGAGCTGTTTTTT

abundance: NA
d_gene: NA
j_gene: TRBJ2-3
v_gene: TRBV5-4
CDR3aa: CASSDPSATDTQYF
CDR3nt: TGTGCCAGCAGCGATCCTAGCGCCACAGATACGCAGTATTTT

abundance: NA
d_gene: NA
j_gene: TRBJ2-1
v_gene: TRBV6-1
CDR3aa: CASSTNRANNEQFF
CDR3nt: TGTGCCAGCAGTACGAACCGGGCAAACAATGAGCAGTTCTTC

abundance: NA
d_gene: NA
j_gene: TRBJ1-6
v_gene: TRBV11-1
CDR3aa: CASSLSMGISPLHF
CDR3nt: TGTGCCAGCAGCTTAAGTATGGGGATTTCACCCCTCCACTTT

abundance: NA
d_gene: TRBD1
j_gene: TRBJ1-2
v_gene: TRBV7-2
CDR3aa: CASSSGTGPFYGYTF
CDR3nt: TGTGCCAGCAGCTCCGGGACAGGGCCCTTCTATGGCTACACCTTC